This is a list of T cell receptor beta chains from one sample in a study of cytomegalovirus exposure and HLA in healthy donors. Sequencing was performed with immunoSEQ multiplex PCR; in TCRdb, only in-frame clones are kept and a portion is missing. Among some 150,000 clones listed, approximately 81% were seen once. Sequenced: PBMCs. These receptors were obtained from a woman aged 18-29 years in good health and CMV-seronegative. Each CDR3 is given with its conserved first and last residue. Fields, in order: V gene, D gene, clone size, J gene, CDR3 DNA, CDR3 protein. The D gene is left open where the match is weak. Some rows mark clone size as missing; the rest say once, few, many or name a class of expanded clone.

>TRBV13|TRBD1|many|TRBJ1-2
TGTGCCAGCAGGGTGAGAACGGGACAGCACTATGGCTACACCTTC
CASRVRTGQHYGYTF
>TRBV10-3|TRBD2|-|TRBJ2-7
TGTGCCACCCGAGGGGGGGCTAGCGGGATCTACGAGCAGTACTTC
CATRGGASGIYEQYF
>TRBV5-4|TRBD1|few|TRBJ1-4
TGTGCCAGCAGCTTGGGGGGGACAGGGGGCGAAAAACTGTTTTTT
CASSLGGTGGEKLFF
>TRBV2|TRBD1|-|TRBJ2-3
TGTGCCAGCAGGCTAGACAGGGAAAATACGCAGTATTTT
CASRLDRENTQYF
>TRBV6-6|TRBD1|-|TRBJ1-1
TGTGCCAGCAGACAACAGGGGGCTCGTACTGAAGCTTTCTTT
CASRQQGARTEAFF
>TRBV7-9|TRBD1|-|TRBJ2-5
TGTGCCAGCAGCTTAGCCCCACAGGGGCTAGAGACCCAGTACTTC
CASSLAPQGLETQYF
>TRBV29-1|TRBD2|-|TRBJ2-7
TGCAGCGCTGAGACTAGCGGTCAATACGAGCAGTACTTC
CSAETSGQYEQYF
>TRBV19|-|-|TRBJ1-1
TGTGCCAGTAGTAACATTTGGGCAGCCCGGGGCACTGAAGCTTTCTTT
CASSNIWAARGTEAFF
>TRBV18|TRBD1|-|TRBJ1-1
TGTGCCAGCTCCCCCTCCAGGGGGGACACTGAAGCTTTCTTT
CASSPSRGDTEAFF
>TRBV5-1|TRBD2|-|TRBJ2-4
TGCGCCAGCAGCTCAAGACTAGCGGGAGAGGGAGCCAAAAACATTCAGTACTTC
CASSSRLAGEGAKNIQYF
>TRBV5-5|-|-|TRBJ2-1
TGTGCCAGCAGCAGCCAGGGTAATGAGCAGTTCTTC
CASSSQGNEQFF
>TRBV7-9|-|-|TRBJ2-7
TGTGCCAGCAGCCCGGGAGTGGGCTACGAGCAGTACTTC
CASSPGVGYEQYF
>TRBV19|TRBD1|-|TRBJ1-2
TGTGCCAGTAGTATAGCCCGCCGACAGGGTTCGGACTATGGCTACACCTTC
CASSIARRQGSDYGYTF
>TRBV11-3|-|-|TRBJ2-5
TGTGCCAGCAGCTCCTCGTCGACCCAGTACTTC
CASSSSSTQYF
>TRBV28|-|-|TRBJ1-1
TGTGCCGGGAGGGGTGGGACTGAAGCTTTCTTT
CAGRGGTEAFF
>TRBV7-8|TRBD2|few|TRBJ2-2
TGTGCCAGCAGCTTCACTAGCGGGAGTAGAAGGGAGCTGTTTTTT
CASSFTSGSRRELFF
>TRBV19|TRBD1|-|TRBJ2-5
TGTGCCAGTAGTATGGGACAGAAACGGGAGACCCAGTACTTC
CASSMGQKRETQYF
>TRBV28|-|-|TRBJ1-4
TGTGCCAGCAGTTTGATGGTGGGGGCTGATGAAAAACTGTTTTTT
CASSLMVGADEKLFF
>TRBV2|-|-|TRBJ2-5
TGTGCCAGCAGTTCAGGGGCGAGGCAGACCCAGTACTTC
CASSSGARQTQYF
>TRBV28|-|once|TRBJ2-1
TGTGCCAGCAGTTTTTTTCTCTCGGAGGGGTACAATGAGCAGTTCTTC
CASSFFLSEGYNEQFF
>TRBV5-1|TRBD2|-|TRBJ2-3
TGCGCCAGCAGCTTCACTAGCGGTGACACAGATACGCAGTATTTT
CASSFTSGDTDTQYF
>TRBV11-1|TRBD2|-|TRBJ2-1
TGTGCCAGCAGCTTAGCGGTAGCGGGCTCCTACAATGAGCAGTTCTTC
CASSLAVAGSYNEQFF
>TRBV28|TRBD2|-|TRBJ2-3
TGTGCCAGCAGTTTAAGCGGGAGAGGGACAGATACGCAGTATTTT
CASSLSGRGTDTQYF